This TCR beta chain was obtained from a study of T cells after posttransplantation cyclophosphamide. Comments on this clone: The antigen remains unidentified.

Regarding the study as a whole: Recipient CMV seropositivity and CMV reactivation strongly tracked TRB clonality.

CDR3 length: 14 amino acids. V lost 7 bases, J lost 6 bases, and 9 bases stayed unmatched. Germline V gene lookup returns CDR1 LNHDA and CDR2 SQIVND (reference sequence). Sequencing used immunoSEQ multiplex PCR; TCRdb keeps in-frame clones, though not all of them. The sample lists about 32,000 clones, approximately 90% occurring once. This receptor was obtained from a woman aged 40 to 49 with a blood cancer, CMV-positive, and with a related stem cell donor. The sample was PBMCs. This chain joins TRBV19 and TRBJ1-1, with TRBD1 matching 9 bases. This chain's CDR3 is CASTQQGALAEAFF. CDR3 nucleotides: TGTGCCAGTACCCAACAGGGGGCGCTGGCTGAAGCTTTCTTT. Using reference TRBV19 and TRBJ1-1 for the parts outside the CDR3, the full variable domain is DGGITQSPKYLFRKEGQNVTLSCEQNLNHDAMYWYRQDPGQGLRLIYYSQIVNDFQKGDIAEGYSVSREKKESFPLTVTSAQKNPTAFYLCASTQQGALAEAFFGQGTRLTVV.